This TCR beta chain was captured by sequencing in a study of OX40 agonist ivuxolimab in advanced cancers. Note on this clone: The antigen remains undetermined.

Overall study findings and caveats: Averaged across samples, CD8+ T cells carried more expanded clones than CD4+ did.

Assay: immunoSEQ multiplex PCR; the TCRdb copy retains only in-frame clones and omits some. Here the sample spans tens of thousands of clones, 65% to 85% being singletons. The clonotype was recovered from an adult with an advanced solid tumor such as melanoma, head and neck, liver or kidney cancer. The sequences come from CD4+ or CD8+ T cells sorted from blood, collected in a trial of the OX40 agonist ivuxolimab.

CDR3 nucleotides: TGTGCCAGCAGCGTTGTGGCAGGGAGTGGGGCCAACGTCCTGACTTTC. It codes for CASSVVAGSGANVLTF. The chain couples TRBV9 to TRBJ2-6; either TRBD1 or TRBD2 may supply D (5 bases each). The germline V and J ends were trimmed by 2 bases and 3 bases, with 12 bases remaining between them. There are 16 residues in the CDR3. CDR1 and CDR2 (germline): SGDLS, YYNGEE.